This TCR beta chain appears in the sequencing data of a study of cytomegalovirus exposure and HLA in healthy donors. Study results and limitations: TCR beta chains numbering under 200 were designated cytomegalovirus-associated.

Turning to this clone: The target antigen is unknown.

The donors were members of the validation cohort, which comprised 100 to 150 subjects and was separate from the first cohort of 730 or so subjects. Assay: immunoSEQ multiplex PCR; the TCRdb copy retains only in-frame clones and omits some. The repertoire includes more than 85,000 clones, over 85% of them detected once, and 0.85% to 0.95% sits in the top ten. CDR1 SGHTA and CDR2 FQGNSA come from the germline V gene. The CDR3 contains 13 residues. The V gene lost 4 bases and the J gene lost 0 bases, with 6 bases spanning the gap. This receptor was identified in a woman between 18 and 30 years old in good health and CMV-seronegative. The specimen sequenced was PBMCs. The chain recombines TRBV7-2 with TRBJ1-2, with D unclear. CDR3 in amino acids: CASSYYSNYGYTF. Here the CDR3 DNA reads TGTGCCAGCAGCTACTATTCTAACTATGGCTACACCTTC.